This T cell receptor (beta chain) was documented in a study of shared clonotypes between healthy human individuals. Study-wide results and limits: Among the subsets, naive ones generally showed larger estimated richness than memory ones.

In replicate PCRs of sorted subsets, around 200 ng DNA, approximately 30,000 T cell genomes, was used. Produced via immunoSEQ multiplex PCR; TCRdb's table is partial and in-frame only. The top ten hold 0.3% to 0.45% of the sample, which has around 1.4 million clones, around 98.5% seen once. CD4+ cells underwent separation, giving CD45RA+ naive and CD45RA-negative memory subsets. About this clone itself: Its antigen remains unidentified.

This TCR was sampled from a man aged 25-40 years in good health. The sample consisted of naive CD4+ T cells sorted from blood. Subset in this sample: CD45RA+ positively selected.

Here the CDR3 reads CASSEVLADTQYF. Written as DNA, the CDR3 is TGCGCCAGCAGTGAAGTCCTAGCAGATACGCAGTATTTT. The chain links TRBV10-1 to TRBJ2-3; D gene unclear. From germline, CDR1 is WNHNN and CDR2 SYGVQD (reference sequence). The length of the CDR3 is 13 residues. Trimming removed 3 bases from V and 4 bases from J, with 8 bases in between.